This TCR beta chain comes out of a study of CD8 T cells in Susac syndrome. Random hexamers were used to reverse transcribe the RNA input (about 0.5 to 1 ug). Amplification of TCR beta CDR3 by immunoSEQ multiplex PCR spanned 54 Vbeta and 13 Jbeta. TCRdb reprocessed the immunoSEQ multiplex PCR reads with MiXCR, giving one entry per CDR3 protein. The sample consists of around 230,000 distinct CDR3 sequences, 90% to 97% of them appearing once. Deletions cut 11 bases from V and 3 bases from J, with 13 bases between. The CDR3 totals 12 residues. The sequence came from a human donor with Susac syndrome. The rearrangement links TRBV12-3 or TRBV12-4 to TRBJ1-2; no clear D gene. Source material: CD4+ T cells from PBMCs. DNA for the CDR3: TGTGCCTCCGCATGGTCACACTATGGCTACACCTTC. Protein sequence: CASAWSHYGYTF.